The 7 T cell receptor beta chains below all came from one sample that was sequenced in a study of T cell responses to AZD1222 COVID-19 vaccine. Sequencing used immunoSEQ multiplex PCR; TCRdb keeps in-frame clones, though not all of them. The sample lists some 110,000 clones; approximately 83% were seen once. The starting material was peripheral blood, obtained on day 0 of AZD1222 vaccination. Receptor source: an adult in good health.

This sequence joins TRBV5-1 and TRBJ1-4; 7 positions agree with TRBD1. The CDR3 covers 13 residues. Germline V gives CDR1 SGHRS, CDR2 YFSETQ. Trimming cost V 4 bases and J 5 bases; bases outside gene matches: 2. The CDR3 here is CASSEGQNEKLFF. In nucleotides, the CDR3 is TGCGCCAGCAGCGAGGGACAGAATGAAAAACTGTTTTTT.

This clone has a handful of counts. The J gene is TRBJ2-7, the V gene TRBV2; D unclear. The CDR3 has 15 residues. The V end lost 6 bases, the J end lost 0 bases, and 15 bases lay between the germline ends. CDR1 and CDR2 (germline): SNHLY, FYNNEI. The CDR3 DNA follows: TGTGCCAGCAGCAAAGACACCTCCAACTCCTACGAGCAGTACTTC. Protein product: CASSKDTSNSYEQYF.

J is TRBJ1-2 and V is TRBV6-5; D uncertain. Germline CDR1 and CDR2: MNHEY and SVGAGI. This CDR3 region has 13 residues. Trimming took 6 bases from V and 8 from J, leaving 16 bases between them. CDR3 nucleotide sequence: TGTGCCAGCAGGGGCAGGTCAACGAACGGCTACACCTTC. This translates into CASRGRSTNGYTF.

This sequence joins TRBV18 and TRBJ1-2; 7 bases agree with TRBD1. CDR1 is KGHSH and CDR2 is LQKENI in the germline V gene. The CDR3 extends over 17 amino acids. With V trimmed by 3 bases and J by 2 bases, 12 bases remained unmatched. CDR3 in DNA: TGTGCCAGCTCACCTCGACAGGGTCAACCGTTAAACTATGGCTACACCTTC. Translating it yields CASSPRQGQPLNYGYTF.

The chain carries TRBV27 and TRBJ2-3; TRBD2 aligns across 14 bases. Germline V gene lookup returns CDR1 MNHEY and CDR2 SMNVEV (reference sequence). V was pared by 4 bases and J by 0 bases, with 12 bases of the junction left unmatched. The CDR3 runs 20 residues. CDR3 coding DNA: TGTGCCAGCAGTTCTTCAGCCGGGACTAGCGGGGGCTCTAGCACAGATACGCAGTATTTT. Residues: CASSSSAGTSGGSSTDTQYF.

With regard to this clone: The same CDR3 also results from other DNA sequences found in this sample. CDR3 nucleotide sequence: TGTGCCAGCACGCCGGCGATAAACACCGGGGAGCTGTTTTTT. It specifies CASTPAINTGELFF. J is TRBJ2-2 and V is TRBV7-2; no reliable D call. Germline V lookup: CDR1 SGHTA, CDR2 FQGNSA. There are 14 residues in the CDR3. Trimming cost V 7 bases and J 2 bases, with 11 bases left between them.

This chain joins TRBV10-3 and TRBJ1-3; D remains unclear. Trimming took off 4 bases at V and 4 bases at J, with 11 bases between the two ends. The CDR3 contains 14 residues. Germline loops: CDR1 ENHRY, CDR2 SYGVKD. CDR3 protein: CAISAGLRGNTIYF. CDR3 DNA sequence: TGTGCCATCAGTGCCGGACTCCGGGGAAACACCATATATTTT.